This TCR beta chain was recorded in a study of cytomegalovirus exposure and HLA in healthy donors. Study-wide findings and caveats: In a later analysis, a missense DCLRE1C variant was linked to TCR beta V- and J-gene trimming. A prior analysis recorded that most TCR beta V segments were productive about 87% or about 30% of the time.

In regard to this clone: The antigen is unknown.

Germline V gene lookup returns CDR1 SGHTS and CDR2 YDEGEE. This CDR3 has 14 amino acids. Losses at the gene ends were 5 bases for V and 1 base for J; bases not matched to a gene: 4. Amplification used 60 Vbeta primers and 13 Jbeta primers. Here immunoSEQ multiplex PCR was the method, and the copy in TCRdb shows in-frame clones only, minus some. The sample includes tens of thousands of clones, around 81% of them seen just once. The chain couples TRBV5-8 to TRBJ1-1; 8 nucleotides match TRBD1. The clonotype originates from a male donor in good health and CMV-seronegative. The sample comprised PBMCs. The CDR3 here is CASSPQGENTEAFF. CDR3 coding DNA: TGTGCCAGCAGTCCACAGGGGGAGAACACTGAAGCTTTCTTT.